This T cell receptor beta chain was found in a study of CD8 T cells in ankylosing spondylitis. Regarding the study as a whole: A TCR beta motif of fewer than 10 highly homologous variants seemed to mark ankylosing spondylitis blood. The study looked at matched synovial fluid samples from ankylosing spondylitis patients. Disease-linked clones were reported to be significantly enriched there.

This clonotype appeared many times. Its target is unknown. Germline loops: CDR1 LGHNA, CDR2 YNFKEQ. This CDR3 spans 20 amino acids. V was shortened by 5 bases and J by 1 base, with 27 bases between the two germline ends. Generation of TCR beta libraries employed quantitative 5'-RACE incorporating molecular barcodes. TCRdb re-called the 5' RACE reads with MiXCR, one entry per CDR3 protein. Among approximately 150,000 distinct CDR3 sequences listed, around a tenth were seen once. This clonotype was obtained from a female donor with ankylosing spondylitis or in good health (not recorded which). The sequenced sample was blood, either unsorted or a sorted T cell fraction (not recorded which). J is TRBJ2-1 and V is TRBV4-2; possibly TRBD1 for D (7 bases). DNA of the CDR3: TGTGCCAGCAGCGGGGGGCCGGGACAGTTACTGGCGGGTTCCTACAATGAGCAGTTCTTC. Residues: CASSGGPGQLLAGSYNEQFF.